This entry features one TCR beta chain sequence. CDR1 ENHRY and CDR2 SYGVKD come from the germline V gene. The CDR3 has 11 amino acids. Trimming took off 10 bases at V and 1 base at J, with 7 bases between the two ends. The record originates from a study of blood T cell repertoires in COVID-19. The data were produced by immunoSEQ multiplex PCR, yet TCRdb's version contains in-frame clones alone and is incomplete. The table records about 220,000 clones, 70% to 85% of them present only once. The V gene is TRBV10-3, the J gene TRBJ1-1, with D possibly being TRBD1 (5 bases). The sequence was collected from a woman aged 60-70 years who had recovered from COVID-19. Source material: PBMCs or T cells enriched from blood (not recorded which). The CDR3 here is CARRGNTEAFF. The DNA of the CDR3 is TGTGCCAGAAGGGGGAACACTGAAGCTTTCTTT.